This TCR beta chain derives from a study of early T cells in non-severe SARS-CoV-2 infection. In the study overall: The chains were unpaired, and the sequenced material was bulk RNA from unsorted whole blood.

The CDR3 is 15 amino acids. Per germline, CDR1 SGHNT and CDR2 YYREEE (reference sequence). In the library, individual cDNA molecules carried attached unique molecular identifiers. A single record per CDR3 protein comes from TCRdb applying MiXCR to the 5' RACE reads. The sample includes 60,000 or so distinct CDR3 sequences, about 9.4% of them seen just once. For this clonotype: A clone one base away is much larger, so this may be a read error.

The source material was whole blood. The source of this sequence is an adult who was a healthcare worker with PCR-confirmed SARS-CoV-2 infection or an uninfected control (not recorded which). The chain employs TRBV5-4 and TRBJ2-3, with TRBD2 matching 9 bases. The chain's CDR3 is CTSSLVAGVTDTQYF. The CDR3, as DNA: TGTACCAGCAGCTTGGTAGCGGGGGTCACAGATACGCAGTATTTT.